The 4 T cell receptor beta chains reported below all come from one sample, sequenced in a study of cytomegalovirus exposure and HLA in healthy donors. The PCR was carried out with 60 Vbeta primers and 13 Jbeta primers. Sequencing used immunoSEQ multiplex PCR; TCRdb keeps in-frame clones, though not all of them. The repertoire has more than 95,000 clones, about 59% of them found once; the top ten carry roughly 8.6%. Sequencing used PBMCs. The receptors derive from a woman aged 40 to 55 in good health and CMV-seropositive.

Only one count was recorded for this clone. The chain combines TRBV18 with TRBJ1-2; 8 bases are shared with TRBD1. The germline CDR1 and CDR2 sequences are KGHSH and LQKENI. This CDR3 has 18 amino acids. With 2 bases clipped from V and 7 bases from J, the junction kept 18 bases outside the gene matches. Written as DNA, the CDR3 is TGTGCCAGCTCACCAACGGCAAATGGGGACAGGTCCGGGTTTGGCTACACCTTC. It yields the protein CASSPTANGDRSGFGYTF.

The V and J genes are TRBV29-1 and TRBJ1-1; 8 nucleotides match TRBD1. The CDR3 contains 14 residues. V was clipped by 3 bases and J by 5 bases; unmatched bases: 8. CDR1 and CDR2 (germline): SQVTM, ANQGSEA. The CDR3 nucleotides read TGCAGCGTTGACAACGGACAGGGTTGGACTGAAGCTTTCTTT. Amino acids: CSVDNGQGWTEAFF.

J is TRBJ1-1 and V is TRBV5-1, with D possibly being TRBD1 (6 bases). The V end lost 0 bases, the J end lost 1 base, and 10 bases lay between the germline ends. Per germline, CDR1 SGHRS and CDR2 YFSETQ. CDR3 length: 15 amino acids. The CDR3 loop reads CASSLAQGRNTEAFF. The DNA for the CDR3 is TGCGCCAGCAGCTTGGCCCAGGGGCGGAACACTGAAGCTTTCTTT.

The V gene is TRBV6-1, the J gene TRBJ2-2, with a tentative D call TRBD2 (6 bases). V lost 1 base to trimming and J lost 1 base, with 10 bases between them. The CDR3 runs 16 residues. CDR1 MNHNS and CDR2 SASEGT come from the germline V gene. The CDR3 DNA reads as TGTGCCAGCAGTGAAGTACTAGCCCTGAACACCGGGGAGCTGTTTTTT. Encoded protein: CASSEVLALNTGELFF.